The present T cell receptor (beta chain) was sequenced within a study of T cells after yellow fever vaccination. Background on the study: Fractions containing few cells were prepared with SMART-Seq v4 Ultra Low Input.

Whole-study results and caveats: It was the secondary response that reached its peak faster, day 5 versus 15, but it was weaker. Most clones from primary vaccination were detected again post-booster (about 95% CD4, 88% CD8).

This clonotype was seen at least ten times. As yet, its antigen is unknown. Production of TCR cDNA was by 5'RACE template switching, which also added a universal primer site and UMIs. MiXCR was run by TCRdb on the 5' RACE reads, yielding one entry per CDR3 protein. The sample holds under 200,000 distinct CDR3 sequences; about 7% are singletons and the top ten take 2.5%. V trimming: 3 bases; J trimming: 4 bases; junction bases outside the gene matches: 6. CDR1 KGHSH and CDR2 LQKENI come from the germline V gene. This CDR3 is 15 amino acids long. The TCR comes from a man aged 18 to 29 who received the YFV17D yellow fever vaccine. The chain is built from TRBV18 and TRBJ2-3, with 8 bases aligning to TRBD2. Sequencing was performed on CD4+ T cells sorted from PBMCs, taken around 5 days after the first yellow fever vaccination. DNA of the CDR3: TGTGCCAGCTCACCCCCTACGGGGGGGTCAGATACGCAGTATTTT. This encodes CASSPPTGGSDTQYF.